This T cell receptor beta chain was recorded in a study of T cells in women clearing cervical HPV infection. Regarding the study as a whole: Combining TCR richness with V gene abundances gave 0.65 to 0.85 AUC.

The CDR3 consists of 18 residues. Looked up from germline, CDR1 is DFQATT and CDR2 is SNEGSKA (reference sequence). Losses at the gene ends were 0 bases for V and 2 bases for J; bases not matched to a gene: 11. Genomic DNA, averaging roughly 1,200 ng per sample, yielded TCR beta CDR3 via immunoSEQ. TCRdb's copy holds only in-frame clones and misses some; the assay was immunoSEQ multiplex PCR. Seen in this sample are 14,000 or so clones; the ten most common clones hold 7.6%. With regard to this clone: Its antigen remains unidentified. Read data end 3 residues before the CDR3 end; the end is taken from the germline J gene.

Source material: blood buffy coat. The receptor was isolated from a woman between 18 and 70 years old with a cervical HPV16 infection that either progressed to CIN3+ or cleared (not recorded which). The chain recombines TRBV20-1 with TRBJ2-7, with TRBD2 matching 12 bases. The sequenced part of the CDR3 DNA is TGCAGTGCTAGAGATTGGGATCCCCGGACTAGCGGGACCTACGAG. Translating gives CSARDWDPRTSGTYE. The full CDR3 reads CSARDWDPRTSGTYEQYF.